The 21 T cell receptor beta chains reported below all come from one sample, sequenced in a study of blood T cell repertoires in COVID-19 (dated by TCRdb to 2020 to 2022). Library prep was done by the immunoSEQ multiplex PCR assay. TCRdb's version of the immuneACCESS table is confined to in-frame rearrangements and falls short of the full clone set. An unresolved V gene accounts for under half of the shortfall where checked; the remainder is of unknown origin. This sample holds more than 95,000 clones; roughly 80% were observed only once. The top ten constitute 26% of the sample. Sequences were obtained from peripheral blood. These receptors were taken from a man aged 55 to 69 with acute or convalescent COVID-19.

The rearrangement joins TRBV6-9 to TRBJ1-5; 7 nucleotides agree with TRBD1. The junction had 15 bases not matched to a gene; V was cut back by 6 bases and J by 1 base. The CDR3 length is 18 residues. Looked up from germline, CDR1 is MNHGY and CDR2 is SVAAGI. The CDR3 DNA follows: TGTGCCAGCAGCCTAGACAGGGCGACGAAGCTGAGCAATCAGCCCCAGCATTTT. Encoded protein: CASSLDRATKLSNQPQHF.

The genes are TRBV28 and TRBJ1-2; D is undetermined. Germline lookup yields CDR1 MDHEN and CDR2 SYDVKM. This CDR3 has 13 amino acids. With 2 bases removed from V and 4 bases from J, the gap between germline ends came to 8 bases. CDR3 nucleotide sequence: TGTGCCAGCAGTTTAATCTTCCGCTATGGCTACACCTTC. Protein: CASSLIFRYGYTF.

The table lists this clone with a count of one. The chain is built from TRBV3-1 (or the pseudogene TRBV3-2) and TRBJ1-4; D not certain. Trimming removed 1 base from V and 8 bases from J, with 11 bases in between. Germline assignment: CDR1 LGHDT and CDR2 YNNKEL (reference sequence). The CDR3 runs to 14 residues. CDR3 in DNA: TGTGCCAGCAGCCAAGGGATGGGAGGGGAAAAACTGTTTTTT. Amino acids: CASSQGMGGEKLFF.

This clone was counted between two and nine times. This sequence joins TRBV7-9 and TRBJ2-3; D is perhaps TRBD1 (5 bases). V was trimmed by 2 bases and J by 5 bases, leaving 14 bases between them. Germline V gene data show CDR1 as SEHNR and CDR2 as FQNEAQ (reference sequence). The CDR3 loop spans 15 amino acids. The CDR3 nucleotides are TGTGCCAGCAGCTTAAGGAAAGGGGTGGTAGATACGCAGTATTTT. This gives the protein CASSLRKGVVDTQYF.

This chain joins TRBV15 and TRBJ2-5; D is uncertain. This CDR3 contains 11 residues. CDR1 is LNHNV, CDR2 YYDKDF, per germline (reference sequence). The V gene lost 9 bases and the J gene lost 2 bases, with 7 bases spanning the gap. CDR3 bases: TGTGCCACATCGACACAAGAGACCCAGTACTTC. It translates to CATSTQETQYF.

This chain uses TRBV5-4 with TRBJ2-5; tentative D call: TRBD2 (6 bases). Germline CDR1 reads SGHNT; CDR2 reads YYREEE (reference sequence). This CDR3 region has 14 residues. The V end was cut by 3 bases, the J end by 1 base, with 10 bases between. DNA of the CDR3: TGTGCCAGCAGCTCCGGGAGCCGCCAAGAGACCCAGTACTTC. Residues: CASSSGSRQETQYF.

The chain links TRBV18 to TRBJ1-4, with D unresolved. Germline loops: CDR1 KGHSH, CDR2 LQKENI. V gave up 5 bases and J gave up 3 bases, with 10 bases separating them. There are 14 residues in the CDR3. CDR3: CASSGEVANEKLFF. The CDR3 DNA is TGTGCCAGCTCAGGGGAGGTGGCTAATGAAAAACTGTTTTTT.

The rearrangement uses TRBV4-1 and TRBJ2-3, with 7 bases aligning to TRBD2. J gave up 2 bases and V 1 base, and 6 bases lay outside the gene matches. The CDR3 loop spans 16 amino acids. Germline V gene sequence: CDR1 MGHRA, CDR2 YSYEKL. CDR3 sequence: CASSQGPSGYTDTQYF. CDR3 bases: TGCGCCAGCAGCCAAGGCCCTAGCGGCTACACAGATACGCAGTATTTT.

The chain joins TRBV3-1 (or the pseudogene TRBV3-2) to TRBJ1-6; D is unclear. This CDR3 is built from 14 residues. The germline CDR1 and CDR2 sequences are LGHDT and YNNKEL (reference sequence). V lost 0 bases to trimming and J lost 4 bases, with 4 bases between them. The CDR3 nucleotides are TGTGCCAGCAGCCAAGAGACTTATAATTCACCCCTCCACTTT. The encoded protein is CASSQETYNSPLHF.

The chain links TRBV6-6 to TRBJ2-7, with D possibly being TRBD2 (5 bases). Trimming cost V 2 bases and J 6 bases, with 17 bases left between them. This CDR3 is 15 amino acids long. CDR1 is MNHNY and CDR2 is SVGAGI in the germline V gene (reference sequence). CDR3 nucleotide sequence: TGTGCCAGCAGTTACCAAGGTTCGGGGTGGAGCGAGCAGTACTTC. Translating it yields CASSYQGSGWSEQYF.

The chain combines TRBV12-3 or TRBV12-4 with TRBJ1-2; the D gene is possibly TRBD1 (6 bases). The CDR3 sequence is 13 residues long. Trimming cost V 5 bases and J 7 bases, with 14 bases left between them. As DNA, the CDR3 is TGTGCCAGCAGTCTGAGGGGGTTGTTTGGCTACACCTTC. This encodes CASSLRGLFGYTF.

This chain connects TRBV3-1 (or the pseudogene TRBV3-2) to TRBJ2-1; D is perhaps TRBD2 (7 bases). V shed 2 bases and J shed 8 bases, with 22 bases lying between them. CDR1 is LGHDT and CDR2 is YNNKEL in the germline V gene (reference sequence). The CDR3 sequence is 17 residues long. As DNA, the CDR3 is TGTGCCAGCAGCCAAACAGGGTCTAGCGGACCAGGGGATGAGCAGTTCTTC. Its protein is CASSQTGSSGPGDEQFF.

The genes are TRBV4-1 and TRBJ1-5; 9 nucleotides match TRBD1. V dropped 4 bases and J dropped 4; count of bases not matched to a gene: 8. This CDR3 spans 16 amino acids. Germline CDR1 and CDR2: MGHRA and YSYEKL. The CDR3, as DNA: TGCGCCAGCAGCCGAGAACCGGGACAGGGAAATCAGCCCCAGCATTTT. Its translation is CASSREPGQGNQPQHF.

The gene calls are TRBV19 and TRBJ1-4; the D gene is possibly TRBD1 (5 bases). The germline CDR1 and CDR2 sequences are LNHDA and SQIVND (reference sequence). The V and J ends lost 3 bases and 5 bases respectively, with 13 bases between them. This CDR3 comprises 15 residues. The CDR3 region is CASSIGGRTNEKLFF. The CDR3 coding sequence is TGTGCCAGTAGTATCGGGGGACGGACGAATGAAAAACTGTTTTTT.

This clone was seen just once. The rearrangement uses TRBV6-5 and TRBJ1-5; D is ambiguous. Germline CDR1 and CDR2: MNHEY and SVGAGI. V was pared by 2 bases and J by 7 bases, with 15 bases between. This CDR3 region has 15 residues. The CDR3 reads CASSYAQDLRQPQHF. The DNA for the CDR3 is TGTGCCAGCAGTTACGCCCAGGACTTGCGACAGCCCCAGCATTTT.

This chain links TRBV19 with TRBJ1-6; 11 bases agree with TRBD1. The germline V gene has CDR1 LNHDA and CDR2 SQIVND (reference sequence). The trim removed 7 bases at V and 9 bases at J, leaving 2 bases unmatched. The CDR3 totals 13 residues. As DNA, the CDR3 is TGTGCCAGTACTGGGACAGGGGGTTCACCCCTCCACTTT. This translates into CASTGTGGSPLHF.

V gene TRBV15 combines with J gene TRBJ1-5, with TRBD1 identical over 7 bases. There are 21 residues in the CDR3. From germline, CDR1 is LNHNV and CDR2 YYDKDF (reference sequence). V trimming: 8 bases; J trimming: 4 bases; junction bases outside the gene matches: 29. Here the CDR3 DNA reads TGTGCCACCTCACAGAGTTCGGCGGGCAGGGGGATGGCGCCGATAAATCAGCCCCAGCATTTT. Amino acids: CATSQSSAGRGMAPINQPQHF.

The V call is TRBV27, the J call TRBJ2-1, with 8 bases fitting TRBD2. There are 15 residues in the CDR3. The V gene's germline CDR1 is MNHEY and CDR2 SMNVEV (reference sequence). The ends lost 1 base at V and 6 bases at J; junction bases unmatched: 5. The CDR3 sequence: CASSLYAGRANEQFF. The CDR3 DNA reads TGTGCCAGCAGTTTATACGCCGGGAGGGCCAATGAGCAGTTCTTC.

The genes are TRBV30 and TRBJ1-5; no firm D call. This CDR3 is 15 amino acids long. V was cut by 5 bases and J by 1 base, with 15 bases left in between. Germline loops: CDR1 GTSNPN, CDR2 SVGIG (reference sequence). The CDR3 sequence: CAWATSEVSNQPQHF. The CDR3 DNA reads as TGTGCCTGGGCAACCTCGGAGGTGAGCAATCAGCCCCAGCATTTT.

The chain joins TRBV6-5 to TRBJ1-1, with 9 bases aligning to TRBD1. With V trimmed by 0 bases and J by 4 bases, 3 bases remained unmatched. Per germline, CDR1 MNHEY and CDR2 SVGAGI. This CDR3 spans 15 amino acids. For the CDR3, the DNA is TGTGCCAGCAGTTACTCACAGGGGGCAGGCACTGAAGCTTTCTTT. Encoded protein: CASSYSQGAGTEAFF.

This clone showed up just once. The chain combines TRBV19 with TRBJ1-5, with 7 positions matching TRBD1. The CDR3 is made up of 16 amino acids. Germline lookup yields CDR1 LNHDA and CDR2 SQIVND (reference sequence). The V gene end was trimmed by 5 bases and the J gene end by 0 bases; junction bases not matched to a gene: 7. The CDR3 reads CASSREGQFSNQPQHF. The CDR3 DNA follows: TGTGCCAGTAGTCGAGAGGGACAGTTTAGCAATCAGCCCCAGCATTTT.